The 31 T cell receptor beta chains below come from one sample, sequenced in a study of T-cell memory formation after mild COVID-19. TCRdb reprocessed the 5' RACE reads with MiXCR, giving one entry per CDR3 protein. Of fewer than 450,000 distinct CDR3 sequences listed, roughly 26% are singletons. Specimen: PBMCs or a T cell subset sorted from them (not recorded which). These receptors all come from an adult woman who had mild COVID-19 (a few samples of this study predate the infection). Cell type and time point are not known.

The chain is built from TRBV15 and TRBJ2-6; 12 positions agree with TRBD1. This CDR3 spans 19 amino acids. Trimming removed 1 base from V and 2 bases from J; junction bases left unmatched: 6. Germline V CDR1 and CDR2: LNHNV, YYDKDF (reference sequence). This chain's CDR3 is CATSRARDRGRPGANVLTF. CDR3 nucleotide sequence: TGTGCCACCAGCAGAGCCCGGGACAGGGGGCGGCCTGGGGCCAACGTCCTGACTTTC.

CDR3 sequence reads: CASSLSATGNEAFF. The CDR3 DNA reads TGTGCCAGCAGTTTAAGTGCGACAGGGAATGAAGCTTTCTTT. J is TRBJ1-1 and V is TRBV27, with 7 bases identical to TRBD1. V shed 2 bases and J 7 bases; nucleotides not matched to a gene: 7. This CDR3 comprises 14 residues. CDR1 is MNHEY, CDR2 SMNVEV, per germline (reference sequence).

This clonotype appeared a few times. The rearrangement joins TRBV24-1 to TRBJ2-3; 8 bases are a match to TRBD2. The V gene's germline CDR1 is KGHDR and CDR2 SFDVKD. The CDR3 runs 17 residues. The trim removed 3 bases at V and 2 bases at J, leaving 9 bases unmatched. The CDR3 DNA sequence: TGTGCCACCAGTGATCCCAGCGGGGGCAGATTCACAGATACGCAGTATTTT. Translation gives CATSDPSGGRFTDTQYF.

The chain joins TRBV3-1 to TRBJ2-6; D remains ambiguous. The V gene's germline CDR1 is LGHDT and CDR2 YNNKEL (reference sequence). Trimming stripped 0 bases from V and 4 bases from J, with 22 bases between. The CDR3 is 20 residues long. The CDR3 nucleotides are TGTGCCAGCAGCCAAGAAGGATTCGAGCAAGGCCCCATGGGGGCCAACGTCCTGACTTTC. As protein: CASSQEGFEQGPMGANVLTF.

The chain combines TRBV12-3 or TRBV12-4 with TRBJ1-5, with TRBD1 as a possible D gene (6 bases). V lost 5 bases and J lost 3, with 14 bases in between. This CDR3 region has 15 residues. The CDR3 loop is CASSLDSGVNQPQHF. The CDR3 nucleotides are TGTGCCAGCAGTCTGGACAGCGGCGTCAATCAGCCCCAGCATTTT.

This clonotype occurred a few times. This sequence joins TRBV3-1 and TRBJ2-6; tentatively, D is TRBD1 (5 bases). Trimming pared 4 bases from V and 0 bases from J, leaving 10 bases between. This CDR3 is built from 16 residues. Germline CDR1 reads LGHDT; CDR2 reads YNNKEL (reference sequence). This CDR3 reads CASSPQVSSGANVLTF. The CDR3 DNA follows: TGTGCCAGCAGCCCACAGGTTAGCTCTGGGGCCAACGTCCTGACTTTC.

This clonotype was recorded a few times. The J gene is TRBJ1-1, the V gene TRBV6-6, with 7 positions matching TRBD1. V lost 5 bases, J lost 11 bases, and 11 bases stayed unmatched. Germline loops: CDR1 MNHNY, CDR2 SVGAGI (reference sequence). The CDR3 extends over 13 amino acids. This CDR3 is CASSQTPGQKAFF. In DNA form, the CDR3 reads TGTGCCAGCAGTCAAACCCCGGGACAGAAGGCTTTCTTT.

This clonotype was observed a handful of times. The chain uses TRBV5-1 and TRBJ2-1, with 8 bases lining up with TRBD1. The CDR3 is made up of 16 amino acids. CDR1 is SGHRS and CDR2 is YFSETQ in the germline V gene. The V segment lost 5 bases and the J segment 9 bases; nucleotides outside the gene matches: 16. This CDR3 reads CASRLGLVDRAVEQFF. In nucleotides, the CDR3 is TGCGCCAGCAGGCTTGGGTTGGTGGACAGGGCGGTTGAGCAGTTCTTC.

A few counts support this clonotype. V usage is TRBV2 and J usage is TRBJ1-4; TRBD1 might be the D (5 bases). V was cut by 3 bases and J by 4 bases, with 12 bases left in between. Germline V gene data show CDR1 as SNHLY and CDR2 as FYNNEI. This CDR3 contains 15 residues. The CDR3 DNA follows: TGTGCCAGCAGTGAGTTGGGGACCGATAATGAAAAACTGTTTTTT. It encodes CASSELGTDNEKLFF. Based on the CDR3 plus reference TRBV2 and TRBJ1-4, the full variable domain is EPEVTQTPSHQVTQMGQEVILRCVPISNHLYFYWYRQILGQKVEFLVSFYNNEISEKSEIFDDQFSVERPDGSNFTLKIRSTKLEDSAMYFCASSELGTDNEKLFFGSGTQLSVL.

This sequence joins TRBV20-1 and TRBJ2-7; D is ambiguous. From germline, CDR1 is DFQATT and CDR2 SNEGSKA (reference sequence). The CDR3 covers 11 residues. V was shortened by 2 bases and J by 5 bases, with 7 bases between the two germline ends. Here the CDR3 reads CSARSGHEQYF. Written as DNA, the CDR3 is TGCAGTGCTAGATCAGGTCACGAGCAGTACTTC.

This clonotype was picked up a small number of times. The genes are TRBV18 and TRBJ2-5, with unresolved D. Germline V gene lookup returns CDR1 KGHSH and CDR2 LQKENI. V lost 0 bases and J 5 bases, leaving 10 bases between the germline ends. The CDR3 totals 14 residues. CDR3 sequence (DNA): TGTGCCAGCTCACCACCTCAAGGCGTTGAGACCCAGTACTTC. Protein: CASSPPQGVETQYF.

This clonotype was recorded a few times. V and J are TRBV12-3 or TRBV12-4 and TRBJ1-3; D unclear. The V end was cut by 6 bases, the J end by 0 bases, with 9 bases between. This CDR3 has 14 residues. The CDR3: CASRRATSGNTIYF. For the CDR3, the DNA is TGTGCCAGCAGGAGGGCCACCTCTGGAAACACCATATATTTT.

The chain employs TRBV3-1 and TRBJ2-7, with 7 bases aligning to TRBD2. Germline V lookup: CDR1 LGHDT, CDR2 YNNKEL (reference sequence). This CDR3 has 14 amino acids. V gave up 3 bases and J gave up 7 bases; unmatched junction bases: 9. CDR3 bases: TGTGCCAGCAGCCAGGGGCGGGAGATCTGGGAGCAGTACTTC. Its translation is CASSQGREIWEQYF.

There are a few counts of this clonotype. The chain's CDR3 is CAGKGDYEQYF. The CDR3 nucleotides are TGTGCCGGTAAAGGGGACTACGAGCAGTACTTC. The chain combines TRBV6-1 with TRBJ2-7; TRBD1 is a possible D gene (5 bases). Germline lookup yields CDR1 MNHNS and CDR2 SASEGT. Trimming cost V 11 bases and J 3 bases, with 11 bases left between them. The CDR3 is 11 amino acids.

This clonotype was observed a handful of times. The chain is built from TRBV7-3 and TRBJ2-7; the D gene is possibly TRBD2 (5 bases). Germline assignment: CDR1 SGHTA and CDR2 FQGTGA. Trimming left V 2 bases short and J 5 bases short, with 16 bases between. This CDR3 region has 15 residues. CDR3 sequence: CASSLGGSFRDEQYF. Written as DNA, the CDR3 is TGTGCCAGCAGCTTAGGCGGGTCATTTCGGGACGAGCAGTACTTC.

This rearrangement joins TRBV5-6 to TRBJ2-4; the D gene is possibly TRBD2 (6 bases). This CDR3 comprises 15 residues. From germline, CDR1 is SGHDT and CDR2 YYEEEE. The V end lost 2 bases, the J end lost 0 bases, and 9 bases lay between the germline ends. The CDR3 sequence is CASSFRGIAKNIQYF. DNA for the CDR3: TGTGCCAGCAGCTTTCGGGGGATAGCCAAAAACATTCAGTACTTC.

This rearrangement joins TRBV20-1 to TRBJ2-4, with D possibly being TRBD1 (5 bases). The germline V gene has CDR1 DFQATT and CDR2 SNEGSKA (reference sequence). This CDR3 comprises 16 residues. The germline V and J ends were trimmed by 0 bases and 4 bases, with 16 bases remaining between them. The CDR3 is CSARDPATALKNIQYF. The DNA for the CDR3 is TGCAGTGCTAGAGACCCCGCGACAGCCCTTAAAAACATTCAGTACTTC.

In its sample, this clonotype was seen many times. The gene calls are TRBV15 and TRBJ2-5, with D possibly TRBD2 on 5 matching bases. The V end lost 6 bases, the J end lost 3 bases, and 11 bases lay between the germline ends. Germline V gene sequence: CDR1 LNHNV, CDR2 YYDKDF (reference sequence). The CDR3 runs to 13 residues. In DNA, the CDR3 is TGTGCCACCAGTTTCACTAGAAAAGAGACCCAGTACTTC. As protein: CATSFTRKETQYF.

The chain is built from TRBV5-5 and TRBJ2-7, with D maybe TRBD2 (6 bases). V was trimmed by 0 bases and J by 0 bases, leaving 16 bases between them. Germline assignment: CDR1 SGHKS and CDR2 YYEKEE (reference sequence). The CDR3 sequence is 17 residues long. The CDR3 DNA reads TGTGCCAGCAGCTTGGGCCCTGGAGGGAGGAGCTCCTACGAGCAGTACTTC. Its translation: CASSLGPGGRSSYEQYF.

V gene TRBV3-1 combines with J gene TRBJ1-3; no definite D call. V lost 0 bases and J lost 0, with 21 bases in between. CDR3 length: 20 amino acids. Looked up from germline, CDR1 is LGHDT and CDR2 is YNNKEL (reference sequence). For the CDR3, the DNA is TGTGCCAGCAGCCAAGATCCGGTCGGAGCGAGGATTGGCTCTGGAAACACCATATATTTT. Protein: CASSQDPVGARIGSGNTIYF.

This chain's CDR3 is CASSLSVDQLSSPLHF. The CDR3, as DNA: TGTGCCAGCAGCTTATCCGTTGACCAATTGAGCTCACCCCTCCACTTT. V is TRBV11-2 and J is TRBJ1-6; no clear D. Trimming stripped 2 bases from V and 10 bases from J, with 18 bases between. The CDR3 loop spans 16 amino acids. Germline V gene sequence: CDR1 SGHAT, CDR2 FQNNGV. Based on the CDR3 plus reference TRBV11-2 and TRBJ1-6, the full variable domain is EAGVAQSPRYKIIEKRQSVAFWCNPISGHATLYWYQQILGQGPKLLIQFQNNGVVDDSQLPKDRFSAERLKGVDSTLKIQPAKLEDSAVYLCASSLSVDQLSSPLHFGNGTRLTVT.

The chain uses TRBV20-1 and TRBJ2-2; no firm D call. This CDR3 is built from 16 residues. Germline lookup yields CDR1 DFQATT and CDR2 SNEGSKA (reference sequence). Deletions cut 0 bases from V and 1 base from J, with 12 bases between. This CDR3 reads CSARDGPARNTGELFF. The DNA for the CDR3 is TGCAGTGCTAGAGATGGTCCAGCGCGGAACACCGGGGAGCTGTTTTTT.

This clonotype occurred a few times. The chain employs TRBV10-3 and TRBJ1-3; 8 bases are a match to TRBD1. After removal of 6 bases from V and 0 bases from J, the junction contained 7 bases not matched to a gene. Germline V gene lookup returns CDR1 ENHRY and CDR2 SYGVKD. This CDR3 comprises 16 residues. The CDR3: CAISRQGTLSGNTIYF. CDR3 DNA sequence: TGTGCCATCAGCCGACAGGGGACCCTCTCTGGAAACACCATATATTTT.

This chain uses TRBV7-9 with TRBJ2-1, with TRBD2 identical over 9 bases. The CDR3 is 17 amino acids. Trimming took 4 bases from V and 8 from J; bases not matched to a gene: 15. Germline CDR1 is SEHNR and CDR2 is FQNEAQ (reference sequence). CDR3 in amino acids: CASSSPWRAGGSYEQFF. DNA of the CDR3: TGTGCCAGCAGCTCCCCTTGGAGAGCGGGGGGTTCCTATGAGCAGTTCTTC.

V is TRBV6-2 or TRBV6-3 and J is TRBJ1-5; possibly TRBD1 for D (5 bases). CDR3 length equals 15 residues. Germline CDR1 is MNHEY and CDR2 is SVGEGT. The V end was cut by 2 bases, the J end by 1 base, with 9 bases between. The DNA of the CDR3 is TGTGCCAGCAGTTACGGGGGTGGCAGCAATCAGCCCCAGCATTTT. Translated, it gives CASSYGGGSNQPQHF.

This clonotype was observed a few times. The rearrangement joins TRBV6-5 to TRBJ1-6; D may be TRBD1 (6 bases). There are 16 residues in the CDR3. Germline V CDR1 and CDR2: MNHEY, SVGAGI. Between the trimmed V and J ends, which lost 6 bases and 5 bases, there was a span of 17 bases. The CDR3 loop reads CASRTSTGSNNSPLHF. Written as DNA, the CDR3 is TGTGCCAGCAGAACCTCCACAGGGTCGAATAATTCACCCCTCCACTTT.

The V gene is TRBV7-6, the J gene TRBJ2-1, with TRBD2 identical over 8 bases. With 5 bases clipped from V and 0 bases from J, the junction kept 6 bases outside the gene matches. This CDR3 comprises 16 residues. Germline loops: CDR1 SGHVS, CDR2 FNYEAQ. The CDR3 is CASSPSGPSSYNEQFF. CDR3 DNA: TGTGCCAGCAGCCCTAGCGGGCCGAGCTCCTACAATGAGCAGTTCTTC.

This chain connects TRBV5-1 to TRBJ1-2; the D gene is possibly TRBD1 (6 bases). The CDR3 covers 14 residues. Germline-derived CDR1 and CDR2 are SGHRS and YFSETQ. The V end was cut by 0 bases, the J end by 2 bases, with 8 bases between. The CDR3 DNA is TGCGCCAGCAGCTTGGATGGACAGAACTATGGCTACACCTTC. Amino acid sequence: CASSLDGQNYGYTF.

This clonotype was recorded a few times. V is TRBV9 and J is TRBJ2-5, with TRBD2 as a possible D gene (7 bases). Germline V gene lookup returns CDR1 SGDLS and CDR2 YYNGEE. This CDR3 has 15 residues. With 0 bases removed from V and 7 bases from J, the gap between germline ends came to 16 bases. CDR3 region: CASSVAHGGPATQYF. The CDR3, as DNA: TGTGCCAGCAGCGTAGCTCACGGGGGGCCTGCGACCCAGTACTTC.

This clonotype was counted between two and nine times. The chain recombines TRBV4-1 with TRBJ2-1, with 8 bases aligning to TRBD1. Germline assignment: CDR1 MGHRA and CDR2 YSYEKL. J gave up 9 bases and V 5 bases, and 12 bases lay outside the gene matches. This CDR3 has 15 residues. CDR3 loop: CASSFPGGKAIEQFF. The CDR3 coding sequence is TGCGCCAGCAGCTTTCCAGGGGGCAAAGCTATTGAGCAGTTCTTC.

The rearrangement links TRBV15 to TRBJ2-7; TRBD1 might be the D (5 bases). Germline V gene lookup returns CDR1 LNHNV and CDR2 YYDKDF (reference sequence). CDR3 size: 14 residues. Trimming cost V 3 bases and J 1 base, with 10 bases left between them. The CDR3 nucleotides are TGTGCCACCAGCAGCCCAGGGAATTCCTACGAGCAGTACTTC. Amino acid sequence: CATSSPGNSYEQYF.